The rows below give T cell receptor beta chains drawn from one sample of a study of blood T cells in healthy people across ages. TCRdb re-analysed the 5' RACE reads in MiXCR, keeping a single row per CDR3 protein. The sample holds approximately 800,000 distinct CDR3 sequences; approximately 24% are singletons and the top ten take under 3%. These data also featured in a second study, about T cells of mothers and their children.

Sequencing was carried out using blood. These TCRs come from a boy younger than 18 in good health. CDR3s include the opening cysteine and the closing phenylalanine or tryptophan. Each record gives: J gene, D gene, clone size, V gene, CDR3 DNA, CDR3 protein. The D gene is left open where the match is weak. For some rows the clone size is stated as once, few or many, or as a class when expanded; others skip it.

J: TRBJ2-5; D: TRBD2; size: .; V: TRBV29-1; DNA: TGCAGCGTCTTTTCTAGCGCGGGGGTCGGCGGGGAGACCCAGTACTTC; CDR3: CSVFSSAGVGGETQYF
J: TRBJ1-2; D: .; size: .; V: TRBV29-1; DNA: TGCAGCGTTGAAGATATAGGCAGGGGAAGGGATTTTAACTATGGCTACACCTTC; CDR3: CSVEDIGRGRDFNYGYTF
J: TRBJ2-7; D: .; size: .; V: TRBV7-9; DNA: TGTGCCAGCAGCTTAGAGCAACAGGGCCCCTACGAGCAGTACTTC; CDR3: CASSLEQQGPYEQYF
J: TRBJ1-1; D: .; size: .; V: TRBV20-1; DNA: TGCAGTGCTAGTTTGGGGGTCCAAGCTTTCTTT; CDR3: CSASLGVQAFF
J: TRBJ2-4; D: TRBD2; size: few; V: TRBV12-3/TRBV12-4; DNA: TGTGCTAGCAGTCCTGGGACTAGCGACATTCAGTACTTC; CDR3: CASSPGTSDIQYF
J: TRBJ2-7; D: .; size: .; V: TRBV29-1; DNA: TGCAGCGTTGAATTAGCTGGCTACGAGCAGTACTTC; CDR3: CSVELAGYEQYF
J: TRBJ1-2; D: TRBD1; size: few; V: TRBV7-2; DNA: TGTGCCAGCAGGGATAGGGGGACAGGCCCGAACTATGGCTACACCTTC; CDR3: CASRDRGTGPNYGYTF
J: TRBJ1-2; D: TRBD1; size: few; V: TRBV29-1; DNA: TGCAGCGTCGACAGGGCCCCCCAGTTGCGGCGTGGCTACACCTTC; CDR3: CSVDRAPQLRRGYTF
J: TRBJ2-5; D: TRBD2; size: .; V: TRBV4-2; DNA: TGTGCCAGCAGCCAAGGCGGGGGTCCCAAGGAGACCCAGTACTTC; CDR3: CASSQGGGPKETQYF
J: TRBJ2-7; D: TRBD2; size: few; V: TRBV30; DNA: TGTGCCTGGAGTGTCGATAGCGGGGGGCTCCAGCAGTACTTC; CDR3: CAWSVDSGGLQQYF
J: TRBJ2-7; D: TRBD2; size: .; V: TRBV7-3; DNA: TGTGCCAGCAGCCCCCATAGCGGGGGGGAAAAACCCTACGAGCAGTACTTC; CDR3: CASSPHSGGEKPYEQYF
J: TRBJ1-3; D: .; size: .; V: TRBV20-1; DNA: TGCAGTGCCTGGGACCCGATAAGGTCCGGAAACACCATATATTTT; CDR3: CSAWDPIRSGNTIYF
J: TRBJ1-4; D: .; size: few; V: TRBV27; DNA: TGTGCCAGCGGCGTAAACAGGGTTGGGGAAAAACTGTTTTTT; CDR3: CASGVNRVGEKLFF
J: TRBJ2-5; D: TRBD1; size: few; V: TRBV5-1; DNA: TGCGCCAGCAGCTCGTACAGGGGGATGCAAGAGACCCGGTACTTC; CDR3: CASSSYRGMQETRYF
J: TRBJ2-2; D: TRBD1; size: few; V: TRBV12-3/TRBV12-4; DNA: TGTGCCAGCAGCAAGACAGGGTCGGACACCGGGGAGCTGTTTTTT; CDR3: CASSKTGSDTGELFF
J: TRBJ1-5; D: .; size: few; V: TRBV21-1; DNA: TGTGCCAGCAGCGCGAACGGGGACAGGGGCGATTTCAATCAGCCCCAGCATTTT; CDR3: CASSANGDRGDFNQPQHF
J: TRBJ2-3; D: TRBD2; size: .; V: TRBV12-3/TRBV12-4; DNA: TGTGCCAGCACCCTCGAGCGGGGGGGCGCAGATACGCAGTATTTT; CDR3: CASTLERGGADTQYF
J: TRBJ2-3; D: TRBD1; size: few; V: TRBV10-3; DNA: TGTGCCATCAGCCCGGGACAGGGGGCCTCTGGAGATACGCAGTATTTT; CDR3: CAISPGQGASGDTQYF
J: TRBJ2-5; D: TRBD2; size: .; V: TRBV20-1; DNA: TGCAGCGGGGGACTAGCGGGGGTATCTCAAGAGACCCAGTACTTC; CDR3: CSGGLAGVSQETQYF
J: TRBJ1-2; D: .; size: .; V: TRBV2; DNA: TGTGCCAGCAGCCCCCGGGTAATCGGATATGGCTACACCTTC; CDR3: CASSPRVIGYGYTF
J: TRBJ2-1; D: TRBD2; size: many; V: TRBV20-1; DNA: TGCAGTGCACCGGGGGGGAGCTCCTACAATGAGCAGTTCTTC; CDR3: CSAPGGSSYNEQFF
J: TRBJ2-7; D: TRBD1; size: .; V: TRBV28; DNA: TGTGCCGCCTCCATGGGGACAGGCTCCTACGAGCAGTACTTC; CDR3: CAASMGTGSYEQYF
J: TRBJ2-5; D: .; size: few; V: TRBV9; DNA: TGTGCCAGCAGCGTAGCCCATAGCGGAGGGGAGACCCAGCACTTC; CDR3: CASSVAHSGGETQHF
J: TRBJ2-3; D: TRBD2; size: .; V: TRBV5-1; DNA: TGCGCCAGCAGCTTGTCAACTAGCGGGGGACAAACAGATACGCAGTATTTT; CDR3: CASSLSTSGGQTDTQYF
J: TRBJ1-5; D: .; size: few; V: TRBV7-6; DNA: TGTGCCAGCAGCTTAGGGGCCCTCCATGGAAATCAGCCCCAGCATTTT; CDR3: CASSLGALHGNQPQHF
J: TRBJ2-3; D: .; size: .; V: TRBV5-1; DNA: TGTGCCAGCAGCTCCGAGGGGGATACGCAGTATTTT; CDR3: CASSSEGDTQYF
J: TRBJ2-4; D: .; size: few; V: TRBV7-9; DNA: TGTGCCAGCAGCTTAGGGACTTCAGCCAAAAACATTCAGTACTTC; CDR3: CASSLGTSAKNIQYF
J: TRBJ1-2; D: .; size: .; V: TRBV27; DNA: TGTGCCAGCAGTCCACCCAGACGGAAAGCTAACTATGGCTACACCTTC; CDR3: CASSPPRRKANYGYTF
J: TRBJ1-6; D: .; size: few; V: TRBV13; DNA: TGTGCCAGCAGCATGACAGGCAATTCACCCCTCCACTTT; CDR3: CASSMTGNSPLHF
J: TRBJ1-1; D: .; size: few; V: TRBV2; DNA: TGTGCCAGCTTTGCCTTCATGAACACTGAAGCTTTCTTT; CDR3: CASFAFMNTEAFF
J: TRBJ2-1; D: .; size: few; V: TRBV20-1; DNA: TGCAGTGCTAGAGCCGAAGGATACAATGAGCAGTTCTTC; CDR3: CSARAEGYNEQFF
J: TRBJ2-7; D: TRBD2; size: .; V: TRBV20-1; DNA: TGCAGTGCTCAAGGACTAGCGGGGCCTTACGAGCAGTACTTC; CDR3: CSAQGLAGPYEQYF
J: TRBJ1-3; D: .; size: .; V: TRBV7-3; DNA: TGTGCCAGCAGCGCCGGCCCCCCCGGGGCATCTGGAAACACCATATATTTT; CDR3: CASSAGPPGASGNTIYF
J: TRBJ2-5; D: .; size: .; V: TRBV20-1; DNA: TGCAGTGCTAGGGCAGGGATCGCGGAGACCCAGTACTTC; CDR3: CSARAGIAETQYF
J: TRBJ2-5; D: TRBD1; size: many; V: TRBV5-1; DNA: TGCGCCAGCAGAACCCAGACCGGGACAGGGAGCGGCGAGACCCAGTACTTC; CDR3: CASRTQTGTGSGETQYF
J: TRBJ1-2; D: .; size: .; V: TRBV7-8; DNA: TGTGCCAGCAGCCTCCTTCAGGGCCAGGGCTACACCTTC; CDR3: CASSLLQGQGYTF
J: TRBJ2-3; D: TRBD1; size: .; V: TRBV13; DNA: TGTACCAGCAGCTTAGAGGGGGCGGGTACGCAGTATTTT; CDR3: CTSSLEGAGTQYF
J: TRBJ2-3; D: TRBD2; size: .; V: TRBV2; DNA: TGTGCCAGCAGTCGGACTAGCGGCCGTAGTACGCAGTATTTT; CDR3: CASSRTSGRSTQYF
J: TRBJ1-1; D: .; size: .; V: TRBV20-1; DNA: TGCAGTGCTAGAAACGGGGACATGACCAACACTGAAGCTTTCTTT; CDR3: CSARNGDMTNTEAFF
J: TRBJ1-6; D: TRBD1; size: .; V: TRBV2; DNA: TGTGCCAGCACCAACGGGGACAGGGGCAGTTCACCCCTCCACTTT; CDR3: CASTNGDRGSSPLHF
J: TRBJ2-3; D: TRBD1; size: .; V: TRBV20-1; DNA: TGCAGTGCCTGTACCGGGACAGGGGATTTGTATACGCAGTATTTT; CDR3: CSACTGTGDLYTQYF
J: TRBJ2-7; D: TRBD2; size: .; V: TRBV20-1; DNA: TGCAGTGCGCCACGGGGGGGACTTCACTACGAGCAGTACTTC; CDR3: CSAPRGGLHYEQYF
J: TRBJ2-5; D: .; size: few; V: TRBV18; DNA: TGTGCCAGCTCCCCAATTGAGGAGACCCAGTACTTC; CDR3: CASSPIEETQYF
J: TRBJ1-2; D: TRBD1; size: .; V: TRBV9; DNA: TGTGCCAGCAGCGCAGGGACAGGGCCCCTCTATGGCTACACCTTC; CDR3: CASSAGTGPLYGYTF
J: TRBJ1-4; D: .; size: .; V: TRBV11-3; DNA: TGTGCCAGCAGCCCTGGACGGGGGCATAGTGAAAAACTGTTTTTT; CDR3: CASSPGRGHSEKLFF
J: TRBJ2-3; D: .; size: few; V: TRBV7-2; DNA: TGTGCCAGCAGCTTAGCCTTGGTTACGCAGTATTTT; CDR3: CASSLALVTQYF
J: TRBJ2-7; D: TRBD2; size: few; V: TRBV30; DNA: TGTGCCTGGAGTGTATCCGGTAGCGGGGGGTTCAACTACGAGCAGTACTTC; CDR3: CAWSVSGSGGFNYEQYF
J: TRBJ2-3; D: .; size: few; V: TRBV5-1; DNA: TGCGCCAGCAGCTTGGCAGGGAATCTGGATACGCAGTATTTT; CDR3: CASSLAGNLDTQYF
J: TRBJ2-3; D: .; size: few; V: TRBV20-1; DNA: TGCAGTGCTTTAACAGGGTTTTCCGGCACAGATACGCAGTATTTT; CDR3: CSALTGFSGTDTQYF
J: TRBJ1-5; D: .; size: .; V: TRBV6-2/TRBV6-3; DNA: TGTGCCAGCCGAGCGCACAGGGAAGCTAATCAGCCCCAGCATTTT; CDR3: CASRAHREANQPQHF
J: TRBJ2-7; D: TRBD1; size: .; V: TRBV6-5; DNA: TGTGCCAGCAGTTACCTTGGACAGGGAGACGAGCAGTACTTC; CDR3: CASSYLGQGDEQYF
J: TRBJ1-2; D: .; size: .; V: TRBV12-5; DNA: TGTGCTAGTGGTTTGAGGGGGGTCTATGGCTACACCTTC; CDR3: CASGLRGVYGYTF
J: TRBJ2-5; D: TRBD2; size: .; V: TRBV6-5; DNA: TGTGCCAGCAGTTACTCGCTAGCGGGGCAAGAGACCCAGTACTTC; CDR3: CASSYSLAGQETQYF
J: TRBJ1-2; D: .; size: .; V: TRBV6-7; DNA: TGTGCCAGCAGTTACTTGATCGGTGACTATGGCTACACCTTC; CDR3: CASSYLIGDYGYTF
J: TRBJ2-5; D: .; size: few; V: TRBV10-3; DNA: TGTGCCATCAGTGTCGGGTTCCAAGAGACCCAGTACTTC; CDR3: CAISVGFQETQYF
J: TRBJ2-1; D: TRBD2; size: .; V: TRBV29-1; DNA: TGCAGCGTTGAAGATATAAGGGACTATTCCTACAATGAGCAGTTCTTC; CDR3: CSVEDIRDYSYNEQFF
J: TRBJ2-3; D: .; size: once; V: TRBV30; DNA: TGTGCCTGGACTGCTGCTAGCACAGATACGCAGTATTTT; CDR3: CAWTAASTDTQYF
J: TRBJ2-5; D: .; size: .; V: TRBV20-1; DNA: TGCAGTGCCGAAACCAGAGAGTGGGAGACCCAGTACTTC; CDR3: CSAETREWETQYF
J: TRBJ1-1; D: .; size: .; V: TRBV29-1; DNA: TGCAGCGTTTGGGACATTGAAGCTTTCTTT; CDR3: CSVWDIEAFF